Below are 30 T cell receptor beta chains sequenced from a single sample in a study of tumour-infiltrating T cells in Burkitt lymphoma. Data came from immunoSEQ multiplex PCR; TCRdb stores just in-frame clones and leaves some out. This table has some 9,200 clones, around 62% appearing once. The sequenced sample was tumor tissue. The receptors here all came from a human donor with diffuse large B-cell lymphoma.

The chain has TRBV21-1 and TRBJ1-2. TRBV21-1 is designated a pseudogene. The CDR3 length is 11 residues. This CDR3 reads CGGGEDNGYTF. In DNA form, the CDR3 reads TGCGGAGGGGGAGAAGACAATGGCTACACCTTC.

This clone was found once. CDR3 loop: CASSPDRDYGYTF. CDR3 nucleotides: TGTGCCAGCAGCCCCGACAGGGATTATGGCTACACCTTC. The chain has TRBV5-4 and TRBJ1-2, with TRBD1 identical over 7 bases. The CDR3 is 13 residues long. From germline, CDR1 is SGHNT and CDR2 YYREEE (reference sequence). With V trimmed by 4 bases and J by 5 bases, 5 bases remained unmatched. The variable domain in full, completed from reference TRBV5-4 and TRBJ1-2, reads ETGVTQSPTHLIKTRGQQVTLRCSSQSGHNTVSWYQQALGQGPQFIFQYYREEENGRGNFPPRFSGLQFPNYSSELNVNALELDDSALYLCASSPDRDYGYTFGSGTRLTVV.

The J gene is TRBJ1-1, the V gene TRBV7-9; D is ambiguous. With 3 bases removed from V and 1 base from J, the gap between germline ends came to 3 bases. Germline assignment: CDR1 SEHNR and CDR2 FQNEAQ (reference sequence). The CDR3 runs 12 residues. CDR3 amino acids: CASSFTNTEAFF. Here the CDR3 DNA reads TGTGCCAGCAGCTTCACGAACACTGAAGCTTTCTTT.

CDR3 bases: TGTGCCAGCAGCGAGATACAGGGAAACCAAGAGACCCAGTACTTC. As protein: CASSEIQGNQETQYF. The J gene is TRBJ2-5, the V gene TRBV11-2; D perhaps matches TRBD1 (6 bases). Between the trimmed V and J ends, which lost 5 bases and 0 bases, there was a span of 13 bases. The CDR3 is made up of 15 amino acids. Looked up from germline, CDR1 is SGHAT and CDR2 is FQNNGV. Full variable domain (rest looked up from reference TRBV11-2 and TRBJ2-5): EAGVAQSPRYKIIEKRQSVAFWCNPISGHATLYWYQQILGQGPKLLIQFQNNGVVDDSQLPKDRFSAERLKGVDSTLKIQPAKLEDSAVYLCASSEIQGNQETQYFGPGTRLLVL.

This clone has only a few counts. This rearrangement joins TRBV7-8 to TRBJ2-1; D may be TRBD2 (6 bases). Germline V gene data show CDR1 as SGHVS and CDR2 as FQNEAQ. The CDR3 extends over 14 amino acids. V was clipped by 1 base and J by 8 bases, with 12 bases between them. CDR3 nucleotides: TGTGCCAGCAGCTTAGAAGGAGGGCTGGATGAGCAGTTCTTC. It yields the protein CASSLEGGLDEQFF.

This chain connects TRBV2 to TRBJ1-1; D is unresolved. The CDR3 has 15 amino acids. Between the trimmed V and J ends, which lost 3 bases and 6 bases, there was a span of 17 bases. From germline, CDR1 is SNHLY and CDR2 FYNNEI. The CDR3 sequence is CASSEGWKGVPEAFF. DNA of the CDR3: TGTGCCAGCAGTGAGGGTTGGAAGGGAGTGCCTGAAGCTTTCTTT.

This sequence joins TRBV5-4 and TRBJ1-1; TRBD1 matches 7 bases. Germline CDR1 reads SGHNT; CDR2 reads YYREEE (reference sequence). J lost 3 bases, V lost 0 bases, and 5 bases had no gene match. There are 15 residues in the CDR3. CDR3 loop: CASSLERGLDTEAFF. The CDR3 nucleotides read TGTGCCAGCAGCTTGGAGAGGGGGCTTGACACTGAAGCTTTCTTT. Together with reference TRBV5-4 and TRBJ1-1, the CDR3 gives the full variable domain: ETGVTQSPTHLIKTRGQQVTLRCSSQSGHNTVSWYQQALGQGPQFIFQYYREEENGRGNFPPRFSGLQFPNYSSELNVNALELDDSALYLCASSLERGLDTEAFFGQGTRLTVV.

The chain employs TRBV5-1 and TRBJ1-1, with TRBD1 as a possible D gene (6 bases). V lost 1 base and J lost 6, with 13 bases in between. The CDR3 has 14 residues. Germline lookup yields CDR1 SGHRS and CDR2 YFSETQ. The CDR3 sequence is CASSLPVRGAEAFF. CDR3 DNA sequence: TGCGCCAGCAGCTTGCCAGTCAGGGGCGCTGAAGCTTTCTTT.

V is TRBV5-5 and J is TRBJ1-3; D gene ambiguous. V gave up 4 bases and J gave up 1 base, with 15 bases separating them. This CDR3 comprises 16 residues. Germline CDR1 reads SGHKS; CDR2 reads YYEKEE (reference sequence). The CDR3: CASSPPPKRSGNTIYF. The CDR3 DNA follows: TGTGCCAGCAGCCCGCCGCCTAAGAGATCTGGAAACACCATATATTTT.

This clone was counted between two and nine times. The CDR3 nucleotides are TGTGCCAGTAGTATAGTAGCCAGGAGGAATCAGCCCCAGCATTTT. Protein: CASSIVARRNQPQHF. This chain links TRBV19 with TRBJ1-5; D not certain. From germline, CDR1 is LNHDA and CDR2 SQIVND (reference sequence). V was clipped by 1 base and J by 4 bases, with 11 bases between them. This CDR3 is built from 15 residues.

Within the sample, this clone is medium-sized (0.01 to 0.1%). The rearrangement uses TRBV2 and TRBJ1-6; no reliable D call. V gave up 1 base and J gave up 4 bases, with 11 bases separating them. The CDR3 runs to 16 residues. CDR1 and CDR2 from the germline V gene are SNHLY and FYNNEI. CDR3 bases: TGTGCCAGCAGTGAAGAGGGAGGCGGATATAATTCACCCCTCCACTTT. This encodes CASSEEGGGYNSPLHF. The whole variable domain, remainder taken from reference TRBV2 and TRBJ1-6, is EPEVTQTPSHQVTQMGQEVILRCVPISNHLYFYWYRQILGQKVEFLVSFYNNEISEKSEIFDDQFSVERPDGSNFTLKIRSTKLEDSAMYFCASSEEGGGYNSPLHFGNGTRLTVT.

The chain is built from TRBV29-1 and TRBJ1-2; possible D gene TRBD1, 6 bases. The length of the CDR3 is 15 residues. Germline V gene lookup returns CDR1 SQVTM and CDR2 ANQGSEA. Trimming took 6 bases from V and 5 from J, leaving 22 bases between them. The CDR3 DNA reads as TGCAGCGTGGATGAAGGGGGAATAAGGGGATATGGCTACACCTTC. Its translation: CSVDEGGIRGYGYTF.

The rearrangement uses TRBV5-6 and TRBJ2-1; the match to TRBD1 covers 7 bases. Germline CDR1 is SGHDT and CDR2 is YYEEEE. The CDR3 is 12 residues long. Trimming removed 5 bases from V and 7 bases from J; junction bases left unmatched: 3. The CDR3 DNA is TGTGCCAGCAGTCCACAGGGGAATGAGCAGTTCTTC. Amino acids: CASSPQGNEQFF.

The CDR3 sequence: CASSLSPLLLKSEKLFF. As DNA, the CDR3 is TGTGCCAGCAGTTTATCGCCCCTCCTTCTAAAGTCTGAAAAACTGTTTTTT. This sequence joins TRBV27 and TRBJ1-4; D call uncertain. V lost 0 bases to trimming and J lost 7 bases, with 18 bases between them. Germline V gives CDR1 MNHEY, CDR2 SMNVEV (reference sequence). The CDR3 covers 17 residues.

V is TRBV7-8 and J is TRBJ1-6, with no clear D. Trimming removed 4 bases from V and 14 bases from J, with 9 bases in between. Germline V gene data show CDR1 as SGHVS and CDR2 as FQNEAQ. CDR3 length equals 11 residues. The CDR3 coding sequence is TGTGCCAGCAGCTCGAGCCGTGCCCTCCACTTT. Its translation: CASSSSRALHF.

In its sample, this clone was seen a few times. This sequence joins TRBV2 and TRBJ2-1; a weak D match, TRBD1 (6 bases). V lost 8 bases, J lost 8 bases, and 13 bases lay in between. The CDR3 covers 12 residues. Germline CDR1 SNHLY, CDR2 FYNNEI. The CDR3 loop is CASGDISDEQFF. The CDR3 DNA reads TGTGCCAGCGGGGACATCTCGGATGAGCAGTTCTTC.

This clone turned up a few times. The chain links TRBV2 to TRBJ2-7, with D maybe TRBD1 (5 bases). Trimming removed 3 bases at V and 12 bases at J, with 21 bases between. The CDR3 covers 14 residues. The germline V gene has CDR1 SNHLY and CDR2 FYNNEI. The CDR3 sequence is CASSEPPPRQFPYF. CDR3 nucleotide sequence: TGTGCCAGCAGTGAGCCCCCCCCTAGACAGTTCCCGTACTTC.

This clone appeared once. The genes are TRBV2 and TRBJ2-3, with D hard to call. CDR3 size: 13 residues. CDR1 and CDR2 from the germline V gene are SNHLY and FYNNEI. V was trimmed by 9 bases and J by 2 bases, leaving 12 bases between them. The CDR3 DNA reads TGTGCCAGTTTTCGCACCCCCACAGATACGCAGTATTTT. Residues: CASFRTPTDTQYF.

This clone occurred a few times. The CDR3 protein is CASRGGTGGHEQFF. CDR3 sequence (DNA): TGTGCCAGTAGGGGCGGGACAGGGGGTCATGAGCAGTTCTTC. This chain uses TRBV19 with TRBJ2-1, with 11 bases fitting TRBD1. With 6 bases clipped from V and 8 bases from J, the junction kept 6 bases outside the gene matches. In germline, CDR1 is LNHDA, CDR2 SQIVND (reference sequence). This CDR3 has 14 residues. The whole variable domain, filled in from reference TRBV19 and TRBJ2-1, reads DGGITQSPKYLFRKEGQNVTLSCEQNLNHDAMYWYRQDPGQGLRLIYYSQIVNDFQKGDIAEGYSVSREKKESFPLTVTSAQKNPTAFYLCASRGGTGGHEQFFGPGTRLTVL.

CDR3 in amino acids: CASSRTGGMDEKLFF. The CDR3 DNA sequence: TGTGCCAGCAGCCGTACGGGGGGGATGGATGAAAAACTGTTTTTT. The chain has TRBV5-6 and TRBJ1-4; the D gene is possibly TRBD1 (5 bases). The germline gives CDR1 SGHDT, CDR2 YYEEEE. CDR3 length equals 15 residues. V lost 4 bases to trimming and J lost 6 bases, with 16 bases between them.

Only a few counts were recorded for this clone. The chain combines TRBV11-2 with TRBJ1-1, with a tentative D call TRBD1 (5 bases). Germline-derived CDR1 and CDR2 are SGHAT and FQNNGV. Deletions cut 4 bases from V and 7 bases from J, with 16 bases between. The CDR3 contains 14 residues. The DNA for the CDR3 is TGTGCCAGCAGCTGGGCTAGGGGCGGTGTTGAAGCTTTCTTT. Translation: CASSWARGGVEAFF. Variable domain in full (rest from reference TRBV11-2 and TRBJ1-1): EAGVAQSPRYKIIEKRQSVAFWCNPISGHATLYWYQQILGQGPKLLIQFQNNGVVDDSQLPKDRFSAERLKGVDSTLKIQPAKLEDSAVYLCASSWARGGVEAFFGQGTRLTVV.

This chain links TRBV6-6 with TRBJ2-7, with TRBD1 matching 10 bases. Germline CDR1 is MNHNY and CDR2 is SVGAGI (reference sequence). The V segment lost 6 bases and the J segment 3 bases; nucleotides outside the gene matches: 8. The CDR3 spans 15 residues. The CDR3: CASSPGTGDFYEQYF. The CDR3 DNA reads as TGTGCCAGCAGCCCAGGGACAGGGGACTTCTACGAGCAGTACTTC.

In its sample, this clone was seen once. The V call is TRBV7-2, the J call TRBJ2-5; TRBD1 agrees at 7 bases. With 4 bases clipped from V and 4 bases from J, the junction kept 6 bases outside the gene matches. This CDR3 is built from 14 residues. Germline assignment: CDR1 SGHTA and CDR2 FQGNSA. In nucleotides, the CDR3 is TGTGCCAGCAGCTATCAGGGGGTGCGAGAGACCCAGTACTTC. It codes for CASSYQGVRETQYF. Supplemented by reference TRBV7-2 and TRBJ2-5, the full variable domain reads GAGVSQSPSNKVTEKGKDVELRCDPISGHTALYWYRQSLGQGLEFLIYFQGNSAPDKSGLPSDRFSAERTGGSVSTLTIQRTQQEDSAVYLCASSYQGVRETQYFGPGTRLLVL.

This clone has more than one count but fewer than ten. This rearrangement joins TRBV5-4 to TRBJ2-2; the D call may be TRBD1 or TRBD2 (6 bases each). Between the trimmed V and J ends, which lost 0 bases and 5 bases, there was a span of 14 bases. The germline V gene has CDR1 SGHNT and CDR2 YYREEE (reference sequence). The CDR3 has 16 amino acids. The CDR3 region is CASSLEGGSYTGELFF. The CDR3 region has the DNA TGTGCCAGCAGCTTGGAGGGGGGTTCATATACCGGGGAGCTGTTTTTT. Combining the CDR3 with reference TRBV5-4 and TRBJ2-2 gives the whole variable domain ETGVTQSPTHLIKTRGQQVTLRCSSQSGHNTVSWYQQALGQGPQFIFQYYREEENGRGNFPPRFSGLQFPNYSSELNVNALELDDSALYLCASSLEGGSYTGELFFGEGSRLTVL.

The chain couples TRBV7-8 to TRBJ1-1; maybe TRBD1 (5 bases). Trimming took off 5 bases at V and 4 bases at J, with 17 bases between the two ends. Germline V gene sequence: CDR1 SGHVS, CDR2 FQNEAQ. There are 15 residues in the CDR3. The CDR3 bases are TGTGCCAGCAGCCGAGGGACGGGGGTTCTCACTGAAGCTTTCTTT. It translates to CASSRGTGVLTEAFF.

The CDR3 here is CASSLWGAVSSYEQYF. Here the CDR3 DNA reads TGTGCCAGCAGCCTTTGGGGGGCGGTCAGCTCCTACGAGCAGTACTTC. This sequence joins TRBV7-9 and TRBJ2-7; D assignment may be TRBD1 or TRBD2 (6 bases each). Trimming removed 5 bases at V and 0 bases at J, with 17 bases between. CDR3 length equals 16 residues. Germline CDR1 SEHNR, CDR2 FQNEAQ (reference sequence). Variable domain in full (rest from reference TRBV7-9 and TRBJ2-7): DTGVSQNPRHKITKRGQNVTFRCDPISEHNRLYWYRQTLGQGPEFLTYFQNEAQLEKSRLLSDRFSAERPKGSFSTLEIQRTEQGDSAMYLCASSLWGAVSSYEQYFGPGTRLTVT.

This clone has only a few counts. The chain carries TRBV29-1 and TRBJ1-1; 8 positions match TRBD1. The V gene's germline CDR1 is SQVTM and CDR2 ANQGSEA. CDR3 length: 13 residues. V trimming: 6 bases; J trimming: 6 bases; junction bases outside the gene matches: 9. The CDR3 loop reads CSVAGTGSPEAFF. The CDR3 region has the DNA TGCAGCGTGGCCGGGACAGGCTCTCCTGAAGCTTTCTTT.

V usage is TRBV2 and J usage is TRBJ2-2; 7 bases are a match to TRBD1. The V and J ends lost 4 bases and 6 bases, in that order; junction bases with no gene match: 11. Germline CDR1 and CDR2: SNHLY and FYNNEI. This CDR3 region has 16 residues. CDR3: CASSASRGQGSGELFF. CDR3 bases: TGTGCCAGCAGTGCCTCGAGGGGGCAGGGATCCGGGGAGCTGTTTTTT.

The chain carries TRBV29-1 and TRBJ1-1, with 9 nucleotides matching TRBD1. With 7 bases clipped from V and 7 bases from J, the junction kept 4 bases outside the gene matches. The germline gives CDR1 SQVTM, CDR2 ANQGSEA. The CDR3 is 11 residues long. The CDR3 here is CSGTGANEAFF. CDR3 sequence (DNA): TGCAGCGGGACAGGGGCCAATGAAGCTTTCTTT.

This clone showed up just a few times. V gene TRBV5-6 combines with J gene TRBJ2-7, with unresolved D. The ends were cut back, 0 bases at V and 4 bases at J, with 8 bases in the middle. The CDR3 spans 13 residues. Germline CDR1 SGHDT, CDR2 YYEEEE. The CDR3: CASSLGNSYEQYF. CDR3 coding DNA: TGTGCCAGCAGCTTGGGGAACAGTTACGAGCAGTACTTC. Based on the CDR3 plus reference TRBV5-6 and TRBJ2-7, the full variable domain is DAGVTQSPTHLIKTRGQQVTLRCSPKSGHDTVSWYQQALGQGPQFIFQYYEEEERQRGNFPDRFSGHQFPNYSSELNVNALLLGDSALYLCASSLGNSYEQYFGPGTRLTVT.